This T cell receptor beta chain was documented in a study of T cell repertoires in cytomegalovirus infection. TCRdb redid the calling of the reads with MiXCR, one entry per CDR3 protein. The sample has some 500,000 distinct CDR3 sequences, approximately 40% seen once. The table lists this clonotype with a few counts. Its antigen is undetermined. CDR1 is SGHNT, CDR2 YENEEA, per germline. V lost 6 bases, J lost 0 bases, and 6 bases stayed unmatched. This CDR3 comprises 15 residues. Specimen: cultured PBMCs, collected from culture after CMV antigen stimulation. This sequence joins TRBV11-3 and TRBJ2-5; 8 bases agree with TRBD1. The receptor was isolated from a human donor in good health (CMV status not recorded). Some clones in this sample may be carry-over from other donors' samples. In DNA, the CDR3 is TGTGCCAGCAGGGGGACAGGCCCCTACCAAGAGACCCAGTACTTC. Translation gives CASRGTGPYQETQYF. Full variable domain (missing parts from reference TRBV11-3 and TRBJ2-5): EAGVVQSPRYKIIEKKQPVAFWCNPISGHNTLYWYLQNLGQGPELLIRYENEEAVDDSQLPKDRFSAERLKGVDSTLKIQPAELGDSAVYLCASRGTGPYQETQYFGPGTRLLVL.